These T cell receptor beta chains were read from a single sample in a study of Ad26.COV2.S vaccination and SARS-CoV-2 variants. Repertoires were generated with immunoSEQ multiplex PCR, while TCRdb's copy carries only in-frame clones and drops some. The profile shows hundreds of thousands of clones, around 90% of them singletons. The sample consisted of peripheral blood, taken in a trial of Ad26.COV2.S vaccine versus placebo. The receptors were gathered from a person aged 18-65 years who received the Ad26.COV2.S COVID-19 vaccine or a placebo. Both conserved end residues are part of each CDR3. The D gene is left open where the match is weak. The size entry is marked missing in some rows and otherwise reads once, few, many or a size class.

d_gene: TRBD2; j_gene: TRBJ2-7; abundance: .; v_gene: TRBV6-2/TRBV6-3; CDR3aa: CASSYSPRLAGEQYF; CDR3nt: TGTGCCAGCAGTTACTCCCCCCGACTAGCTGGAGAGCAGTACTTC
d_gene: .; j_gene: TRBJ2-7; abundance: .; v_gene: TRBV6-5; CDR3aa: CASSPRVLYEQYF; CDR3nt: TGTGCCAGCAGTCCCAGGGTTTTGTACGAGCAGTACTTC
d_gene: .; j_gene: TRBJ1-1; abundance: .; v_gene: TRBV29-1; CDR3aa: CSVVLTVDMNTEAFF; CDR3nt: TGCAGCGTTGTTTTGACCGTGGATATGAACACTGAAGCTTTCTTT
d_gene: .; j_gene: TRBJ2-4; abundance: .; v_gene: TRBV18; CDR3aa: CASSPGLGAGNIQYF; CDR3nt: TGTGCCAGCTCACCGGGTTTAGGGGCTGGGAACATTCAGTACTTC
d_gene: TRBD2; j_gene: TRBJ2-3; abundance: .; v_gene: TRBV27; CDR3aa: CASSLIAGAIADTDTQYF; CDR3nt: TGTGCCAGCAGTTTGATAGCGGGAGCGATCGCTGACACAGATACGCAGTATTTT
d_gene: .; j_gene: TRBJ2-7; abundance: .; v_gene: TRBV7-9; CDR3aa: CASRSLGASSLFPEQYF; CDR3nt: TGTGCCAGCAGAAGCCTGGGAGCTAGTTCCCTTTTTCCCGAGCAGTACTTC
d_gene: .; j_gene: TRBJ2-3; abundance: .; v_gene: TRBV11-3; CDR3aa: CASSPQGKSADTQYF; CDR3nt: TGTGCCAGCAGCCCCCAGGGAAAGTCAGCAGATACGCAGTATTTT
d_gene: .; j_gene: TRBJ1-1; abundance: .; v_gene: TRBV6-1; CDR3aa: CASSEAVRIWNTEAFF; CDR3nt: TGTGCCAGCAGTGAAGCGGTCAGGATCTGGAACACTGAAGCTTTCTTT
d_gene: TRBD2; j_gene: TRBJ2-1; abundance: .; v_gene: TRBV7-8; CDR3aa: CASSPRTSGINEQFF; CDR3nt: TGTGCCAGCAGCCCGCGGACTAGCGGAATCAATGAGCAGTTCTTC
d_gene: .; j_gene: TRBJ1-1; abundance: .; v_gene: TRBV18; CDR3aa: CASSSLSRVGSTEAFF; CDR3nt: TGTGCCAGCTCATCACTCAGCAGGGTGGGGAGCACTGAAGCTTTCTTT
d_gene: .; j_gene: TRBJ1-5; abundance: .; v_gene: TRBV12-3/TRBV12-4; CDR3aa: CASSPEPGQPQHF; CDR3nt: TGTGCCAGCAGCCCTGAACCCGGGCAGCCCCAGCATTTT
d_gene: .; j_gene: TRBJ2-5; abundance: .; v_gene: TRBV3-1/TRBV3-2; CDR3aa: CASSQVGGETQYF; CDR3nt: TGTGCCAGCAGCCAAGTCGGGGGAGAGACCCAGTACTTC
d_gene: TRBD1; j_gene: TRBJ1-2; abundance: .; v_gene: TRBV19; CDR3aa: CASSNLFWTGRYGYTF; CDR3nt: TGTGCCAGTAGTAACCTCTTCTGGACAGGGAGGTATGGCTACACCTTC
d_gene: TRBD2; j_gene: TRBJ2-7; abundance: .; v_gene: TRBV6-4; CDR3aa: CASSLTSGSYEQYF; CDR3nt: TGTGCCAGCAGTTTGACTAGCGGGAGCTACGAGCAGTACTTC
d_gene: .; j_gene: TRBJ2-7; abundance: few; v_gene: TRBV15; CDR3aa: CATSRRSEYEQYF; CDR3nt: TGTGCCACCAGCAGAAGAAGCGAGTACGAGCAGTACTTC
d_gene: .; j_gene: TRBJ2-7; abundance: .; v_gene: TRBV29-1; CDR3aa: CSAVSDIYEQYF; CDR3nt: TGCAGCGCTGTAAGCGACATTTACGAGCAGTACTTC
d_gene: .; j_gene: TRBJ1-5; abundance: .; v_gene: TRBV28; CDR3aa: CASSLPGGVNQPQHF; CDR3nt: TGTGCCAGCAGTTTACCCGGGGGCGTCAATCAGCCCCAGCATTTT
d_gene: TRBD2; j_gene: TRBJ2-7; abundance: .; v_gene: TRBV11-2; CDR3aa: CASSLIGGRAHEQYF; CDR3nt: TGTGCCAGCAGCTTAATTGGCGGGAGGGCCCACGAGCAGTACTTC
d_gene: .; j_gene: TRBJ1-1; abundance: once; v_gene: TRBV29-1; CDR3aa: CTNGAPNTEAFF; CDR3nt: TGCACCAACGGGGCTCCCAACACTGAAGCTTTCTTT
d_gene: .; j_gene: TRBJ2-2; abundance: .; v_gene: TRBV19; CDR3aa: CASSPWAGTNTGELFF; CDR3nt: TGTGCCAGTAGTCCATGGGCGGGCACGAACACCGGGGAGCTGTTTTTT
d_gene: .; j_gene: TRBJ2-2; abundance: .; v_gene: TRBV19; CDR3aa: CASSNPGAITGELFF; CDR3nt: TGTGCCAGTAGTAATCCAGGGGCCATCACCGGGGAGCTGTTTTTT
d_gene: .; j_gene: TRBJ1-2; abundance: .; v_gene: TRBV29-1; CDR3aa: CSVEIGTEINYGYTF; CDR3nt: TGCAGCGTTGAAATAGGCACAGAAATTAACTATGGCTACACCTTC